These 14 T cell receptor beta chains originate from one sample sequenced in a study of vaccination and CD4 T cells after COVID-19. The treatment is: roughly nine-day PBMC culture with coronavirus spike peptide pools or control peptides (ViraFEST assay). Antigens for these TCRs are unknown. Sequencing of cultured CD4+ T cell DNA used the Oncomine TCR Beta short-read assay. Via MiXCR, TCRdb re-called the PCR reads, giving one row per CDR3 protein. The table lists over 10,000 distinct CDR3 sequences, about a third of them singletons, with about 12% in the top ten. Sample: CD4+ T cells from blood, cultured in vitro. The receptors shown here come from a human donor who had recovered from COVID-19.

This clonotype was detected a few times. This chain joins TRBV27 and TRBJ2-5, with TRBD1 matching over 10 bases. This CDR3 has 17 residues. V lost 6 bases, J lost 2 bases, and 12 bases stayed unmatched. CDR1 and CDR2 (germline): MNHEY, SMNVEV (reference sequence). In nucleotides, the CDR3 is TGTGCCAGCAGAGGATACCGGGACAGGGGTCCGCAAGAGACCCAGTACTTC. Translation gives CASRGYRDRGPQETQYF.

The chain employs TRBV29-1 and TRBJ1-4; TRBD1 aligns across 7 bases. V trimming: 4 bases; J trimming: 4 bases; junction bases outside the gene matches: 12. Germline lookup yields CDR1 SQVTM and CDR2 ANQGSEA. The CDR3 spans 16 residues. CDR3 region: CSVAGGGAALNEKLFF. The CDR3, as DNA: TGCAGCGTTGCAGGGGGTGGAGCAGCCCTTAATGAAAAACTGTTTTTT.

There are a few counts of this clonotype. This chain joins TRBV7-2 and TRBJ2-3; D unresolved. With 5 bases removed from V and 5 bases from J, the gap between germline ends came to 11 bases. Germline CDR1 and CDR2: SGHTA and FQGNSA. This CDR3 has 13 amino acids. The DNA of the CDR3 is TGTGCCAGCAGCCGAGCATGGGGAGATACGCAGTATTTT. This sequence encodes CASSRAWGDTQYF. Drawing the rest from reference TRBV7-2 and TRBJ2-3, the complete variable domain is GAGVSQSPSNKVTEKGKDVELRCDPISGHTALYWYRQSLGQGLEFLIYFQGNSAPDKSGLPSDRFSAERTGGSVSTLTIQRTQQEDSAVYLCASSRAWGDTQYFGPGTRLTVL.

The rearrangement uses TRBV12-2 and TRBJ2-1; the DNA was not used to check the table's D call, TRBD2. TRBV12-2 is designated a pseudogene. This CDR3 has 18 amino acids. CDR3 coding DNA: TGTGCAAGTCGCTTGGGAGGCCTCGCGGGAGTATTCTACAATGAGCAGTTCTTC. This codes for CASRLGGLAGVFYNEQFF.

The chain uses TRBV6-1 and TRBJ1-2; no firm D call. CDR3 size: 14 residues. Trimming took off 6 bases at V and 3 bases at J, with 14 bases between the two ends. CDR1 and CDR2 from the germline V gene are MNHNS and SASEGT. The CDR3 DNA follows: TGTGCCAGCAGCGGAACACTAAAGGACTATGGCTACACCTTC. Its protein is CASSGTLKDYGYTF.

The rearrangement joins TRBV2 to TRBJ2-2; the D gene is possibly TRBD2 (5 bases). CDR1 is SNHLY and CDR2 is FYNNEI in the germline V gene. This CDR3 region has 15 residues. V was clipped by 0 bases and J by 7 bases, with 12 bases between them. CDR3 DNA: TGTGCCAGCAGTGAAGCGCTTTTGGGAGACGGGGAGCTGTTTTTT. Amino acid sequence: CASSEALLGDGELFF.

The chain recombines TRBV3-1 with TRBJ1-5; D remains ambiguous. Germline V CDR1 and CDR2: LGHDT, YNNKEL (reference sequence). The V gene lost 2 bases and the J gene lost 0 bases, with 5 bases spanning the gap. The CDR3 loop spans 14 amino acids. CDR3 sequence reads: CASSQQVSNQPQHF. The CDR3 DNA follows: TGTGCCAGCAGCCAACAGGTTAGCAATCAGCCCCAGCATTTT.

The chain couples TRBV6-1 to TRBJ1-5, with 7 bases identical to TRBD1. The CDR3 runs to 13 residues. V lost 11 bases and J lost 7; bases outside the gene matches: 11. CDR1 and CDR2 from the germline V gene are MNHNS and SASEGT. CDR3 loop: CAGQGGQGQPQHF. For the CDR3, the DNA is TGTGCCGGGCAGGGGGGGCAAGGGCAGCCCCAGCATTTT.

The chain recombines TRBV3-1 with TRBJ1-4; no reliable D call. The V gene's germline CDR1 is LGHDT and CDR2 YNNKEL (reference sequence). CDR3 length equals 19 residues. V was shortened by 0 bases and J by 0 bases, with 17 bases between the two germline ends. CDR3: CASSQDRRESGTTNEKLFF. The CDR3 DNA reads as TGTGCCAGCAGCCAAGATAGGCGGGAGAGTGGGACAACTAATGAAAAACTGTTTTTT.

This chain joins TRBV21-1 and TRBJ2-3; the table's TRBD1 call for D was not verified on the DNA. TRBV21-1 is a documented pseudogene. There are 17 residues in the CDR3. CDR3 region: CASSTPGPSLDTDTQYF. The CDR3 DNA follows: TGTGCCAGCAGCACGCCGGGACCCTCCCTTGACACAGATACGCAGTATTTT.

V is TRBV25-1 and J is TRBJ2-3; D not certain. V lost 5 bases and J lost 3, with 9 bases in between. The CDR3 runs 13 residues. CDR1 is MGHDK and CDR2 is SYGVNS in the germline V gene. For the CDR3, the DNA is TGTGCCAGCAGTCCATGGGCGACAGATACGCAGTATTTT. Translating gives CASSPWATDTQYF.

This rearrangement joins TRBV28 to TRBJ1-3; D is ambiguous. The germline CDR1 and CDR2 sequences are MDHEN and SYDVKM. This CDR3 has 17 residues. The germline V and J ends were trimmed by 1 base and 2 bases, with 15 bases remaining between them. Here the CDR3 DNA reads TGTGCCAGCAGTTTATTATGGGGTCTACAGACTGGAAACACCATATATTTT. It yields the protein CASSLLWGLQTGNTIYF.

This chain uses TRBV28 with TRBJ2-7, with 8 bases aligning to TRBD1. The length of the CDR3 is 14 residues. Germline values: CDR1 MDHEN, CDR2 SYDVKM. The V segment lost 5 bases and the J segment 3 bases; nucleotides outside the gene matches: 6. In DNA form, the CDR3 reads TGTGCCAGCAGTCAGACAGGGGAGAACTACGAGCAGTACTTC. Protein product: CASSQTGENYEQYF.

The sample holds a few counts of this clonotype. The chain joins TRBV19 to TRBJ1-6, with D perhaps matching TRBD1 (5 bases). Germline V gene sequence: CDR1 LNHDA, CDR2 SQIVND (reference sequence). CDR3 length: 14 amino acids. The V gene lost 1 base and the J gene lost 9 bases, with 10 bases spanning the gap. In DNA, the CDR3 is TGTGCCAGTAGTATAGCAGGGATAGGTTCACCCCTCCACTTT. Amino acid sequence: CASSIAGIGSPLHF.